Listed below are T cell receptor beta chains from one sample, sequenced in a study of cytomegalovirus exposure and HLA in healthy donors. Sequenced by immunoSEQ multiplex PCR; TCRdb stores in-frame clones only, minus some. The table records over 150,000 clones, more than 80% of them present only once. The sample consisted of PBMCs. These receptor sequences come from a woman aged 18-30 years in good health and CMV-seronegative. The conserved cysteine and the conserved F or W are not part of the CDR3 here.

J gene: TRBJ2-2
V gene: TRBV19
CDR3 protein: ASSPTGALTGELF

J gene: TRBJ2-3
V gene: TRBV5-6
CDR3 protein: ASSQLMRDDTQY

J gene: TRBJ1-2
V gene: TRBV5-8
CDR3 protein: ASRKPSRETNYGYT

J gene: TRBJ2-1
V gene: TRBV5-4
CDR3 protein: ASSPGQGASREQF

J gene: TRBJ2-7
V gene: TRBV9
CDR3 protein: ASSVTGTGGLEQY

J gene: TRBJ1-5
V gene: TRBV19
CDR3 protein: ASRSDRSGNQPQH

J gene: TRBJ1-4
V gene: TRBV7-9
CDR3 protein: ASSGTNNEKLF

J gene: TRBJ1-2
V gene: TRBV27
CDR3 protein: ASSLSTVSGYT

J gene: TRBJ2-5
V gene: TRBV5-1
CDR3 protein: ASSLGLRETQY

J gene: TRBJ1-1
V gene: TRBV7-9
CDR3 protein: ASSLDGQGLGNTEAF

J gene: TRBJ2-1
V gene: TRBV10-1
CDR3 protein: ASKREGDNEQF

J gene: TRBJ2-5
V gene: TRBV27
CDR3 protein: ASSERTSGSGTQY

J gene: TRBJ1-2
V gene: TRBV6-6
CDR3 protein: ASSLEGGIYYGYT

J gene: TRBJ1-2
V gene: TRBV29-1
CDR3 protein: SVYLRRQGDARGYT

J gene: TRBJ2-2
V gene: TRBV18
CDR3 protein: ASSPLTSWNTGELF

J gene: TRBJ2-3
V gene: TRBV7-9
CDR3 protein: ASSFAGGTDTQY

J gene: TRBJ2-7
V gene: TRBV6-5
CDR3 protein: ASSYSISGGYEQY

J gene: TRBJ2-3
V gene: TRBV14
CDR3 protein: ASSPYTLSGRNTDTQY

J gene: TRBJ1-6
V gene: TRBV30
CDR3 protein: ACGPRAGGSSWMVALH

J gene: TRBJ2-1
V gene: TRBV5-6
CDR3 protein: ASSLNREQF

J gene: TRBJ2-5
V gene: TRBV12-5
CDR3 protein: ASGHPGGRELKTQY

J gene: TRBJ1-5
V gene: TRBV7-9
CDR3 protein: SSSFGDQPQH

J gene: TRBJ2-7
V gene: TRBV10-3
CDR3 protein: AISESPMRGTEQY